A single sample is the source of the 17 T cell receptor beta chains below, sequenced in a study of blood T cell repertoires in COVID-19. Using immunoSEQ multiplex PCR, the repertoire was profiled, and TCRdb retains in-frame clones only, with some absent. This sample has roughly 50,000 clones, with roughly 80% found just once. The sequenced sample was peripheral blood. Every receptor here comes from a man aged 35-49 years with acute or convalescent COVID-19.

CDR3 in amino acids: CASSQGGGKAFF. The CDR3 DNA follows: TGTGCCAGCAGCCAAGGCGGGGGGAAAGCTTTCTTT. V and J are TRBV3-1 (or the pseudogene TRBV3-2) and TRBJ1-1; possible D gene TRBD1, 5 bases. V gave up 1 base and J gave up 9 bases, with 9 bases separating them. Germline values: CDR1 LGHDT, CDR2 YNNKEL (reference sequence). CDR3 length: 12 amino acids.

The chain joins TRBV5-1 to TRBJ2-5; a possible D gene is TRBD1 (6 bases). CDR1 and CDR2 (germline): SGHRS, YFSETQ. The ends were cut back, 2 bases at V and 1 base at J, with 9 bases in the middle. The CDR3 sequence is 14 residues long. CDR3 in amino acids: CASSLGQLQETQYF. CDR3 nucleotide sequence: TGCGCCAGCAGCTTAGGACAGCTCCAAGAGACCCAGTACTTC. The whole variable domain, remainder taken from reference TRBV5-1 and TRBJ2-5, is KAGVTQTPRYLIKTRGQQVTLSCSPISGHRSVSWYQQTPGQGLQFLFEYFSETQRNKGNFPGRFSGRQFSNSRSEMNVSTLELGDSALYLCASSLGQLQETQYFGPGTRLLVL.

This sequence joins TRBV28 and TRBJ2-2; TRBD2 might be the D (6 bases). Per the germline V gene, CDR1 is MDHEN and CDR2 is SYDVKM. The V end lost 7 bases, the J end lost 6 bases, and 18 bases lay between the germline ends. The CDR3 covers 15 residues. This chain's CDR3 is CASTHRRGGAGELFF. The CDR3 DNA sequence: TGTGCCAGCACCCATCGGAGGGGCGGGGCCGGGGAGCTGTTTTTT.

V and J are TRBV19 and TRBJ1-2, with D possibly being TRBD1 (6 bases). From germline, CDR1 is LNHDA and CDR2 SQIVND (reference sequence). This CDR3 is built from 16 residues. Trimming cost V 5 bases and J 4 bases, with 20 bases left between them. The CDR3 bases are TGTGCCAGTAGTGTCGAACCGGGACAAAATTTCTATGGCTACACCTTC. As protein: CASSVEPGQNFYGYTF.

This clone appeared once. The genes are TRBV6-2 or TRBV6-3 and TRBJ2-1, with 12 positions matching TRBD1. The germline V gene has CDR1 MNHEY and CDR2 SVGEGT. CDR3 length: 15 amino acids. V was clipped by 5 bases and J by 6 bases; unmatched bases: 5. This CDR3 reads CASSDPGQGANEQFF. CDR3 bases: TGTGCCAGCAGTGACCCGGGACAGGGGGCCAATGAGCAGTTCTTC.

The rearrangement uses TRBV2 and TRBJ2-7, with a weak D call TRBD2 (6 bases). CDR1 is SNHLY and CDR2 is FYNNEI in the germline V gene. V was cut by 8 bases and J by 2 bases, with 19 bases left in between. The CDR3 loop spans 15 amino acids. The CDR3 is CASSIGAGGTYEQYF. CDR3 nucleotides: TGTGCCAGCTCAATAGGCGCAGGCGGGACCTACGAGCAGTACTTC.

This clone was detected only a few times. The chain links TRBV6-5 to TRBJ2-1; 13 bases are a match to TRBD2. CDR3 size: 15 residues. CDR1 is MNHEY, CDR2 SVGAGI, per germline. The junction had 11 bases not matched to a gene; V was cut back by 6 bases and J by 12 bases. This CDR3 is CASSLTSGGPRGQFF. DNA of the CDR3: TGTGCCAGCAGCCTGACTAGCGGGGGGCCAAGGGGGCAGTTCTTC.

The V call is TRBV5-6, the J call TRBJ1-3; no clear D. The germline gives CDR1 SGHDT, CDR2 YYEEEE. This CDR3 has 14 residues. V was shortened by 5 bases and J by 0 bases, with 9 bases between the two germline ends. The CDR3: CASRLRGSGNTIYF. The DNA for the CDR3 is TGTGCCAGCAGACTTCGAGGCTCTGGAAACACCATATATTTT.

V and J are TRBV11-2 and TRBJ2-7; 12 bases align to TRBD2. This CDR3 has 18 residues. Germline V gene data show CDR1 as SGHAT and CDR2 as FQNNGV. V trimming: 1 base; J trimming: 2 bases; junction bases outside the gene matches: 9. CDR3 protein: CASSLGASGGANAYEQYF. CDR3 nucleotides: TGTGCCAGCAGCTTAGGGGCTAGCGGGGGGGCCAACGCCTACGAGCAGTACTTC.

The chain links TRBV3-1 (or the pseudogene TRBV3-2) to TRBJ1-3; 9 bases agree with TRBD1. The V segment lost 2 bases and the J segment 3 bases; nucleotides outside the gene matches: 5. CDR1 LGHDT and CDR2 YNNKEL come from the germline V gene (reference sequence). The CDR3 loop spans 16 amino acids. This CDR3 reads CASSQWDRDSGNTIYF. In nucleotides, the CDR3 is TGTGCCAGCAGCCAATGGGACAGGGATAGTGGAAACACCATATATTTT.

The CDR3 bases are TGTGCCAGCAGCCAGCCCGGGCAAGAGACCCAGTACTTC. It yields the protein CASSQPGQETQYF. This sequence joins TRBV2 and TRBJ2-5; no reliable D call. V lost 6 bases and J 2 bases, leaving 10 bases between the germline ends. Per the germline V gene, CDR1 is SNHLY and CDR2 is FYNNEI. This CDR3 has 13 residues.

V gene TRBV18 combines with J gene TRBJ2-2; D is uncertain. The CDR3 is 14 residues long. Trimming stripped 2 bases from V and 5 bases from J, with 9 bases between. CDR1 is KGHSH and CDR2 is LQKENI in the germline V gene. The CDR3 DNA sequence: TGTGCCAGCTCACCATGGGCGTTAACCGGGGAGCTGTTTTTT. Encoded protein: CASSPWALTGELFF.

V usage is TRBV18 and J usage is TRBJ1-5; D might be TRBD1 (5 bases). Germline V gene lookup returns CDR1 KGHSH and CDR2 LQKENI. Trimming stripped 0 bases from V and 3 bases from J, with 6 bases between. CDR3 length equals 14 residues. CDR3 DNA sequence: TGTGCCAGCTCACCACCAGGGGTCAATCAGCCCCAGCATTTT. Translated, it gives CASSPPGVNQPQHF.

The chain employs TRBV7-2 and TRBJ2-1; D perhaps matches TRBD2 (7 bases). This CDR3 spans 15 amino acids. The germline CDR1 and CDR2 sequences are SGHTA and FQGNSA. V was cut by 2 bases and J by 7 bases, with 15 bases left in between. The CDR3 is CASSLRGAGGNEQFF. The DNA of the CDR3 is TGTGCCAGCAGCTTACGGGGGGCCGGAGGAAATGAGCAGTTCTTC.

For this clone: One end of the junction fails to match germline, which may point to a read error. The chain links TRBV27 to TRBJ2-5; D is undetermined. CDR1 and CDR2 (germline): MNHEY, SMNVEV (reference sequence). The CDR3 has 13 amino acids. DNA of the CDR3: TGTGTCAGCAGTCGGTTCCGTCGAGAGACCCAGTACTTC. Translated: CVSSRFRRETQYF.

The V gene is TRBV5-1, the J gene TRBJ2-1; 7 nucleotides align to TRBD1. Germline V gives CDR1 SGHRS, CDR2 YFSETQ. This CDR3 comprises 14 residues. V lost 4 bases, J lost 4 bases, and 5 bases stayed unmatched. Here the CDR3 reads CASSQWDRYNEQFF. As DNA, the CDR3 is TGCGCCAGCAGCCAATGGGACAGATACAATGAGCAGTTCTTC. Using reference TRBV5-1 and TRBJ2-1 for the parts outside the CDR3, the full variable domain is KAGVTQTPRYLIKTRGQQVTLSCSPISGHRSVSWYQQTPGQGLQFLFEYFSETQRNKGNFPGRFSGRQFSNSRSEMNVSTLELGDSALYLCASSQWDRYNEQFFGPGTRLTVL.

As regards this clone: This sample also contains other DNA sequences that code for the same CDR3. The rearrangement joins TRBV6-5 to TRBJ1-2; D perhaps matches TRBD1 (6 bases). V lost 4 bases to trimming and J lost 8 bases, with 11 bases between them. CDR3 length: 12 amino acids. Germline V gene sequence: CDR1 MNHEY, CDR2 SVGAGI. The CDR3 loop reads CASSSGERGYTF. CDR3 bases: TGTGCCAGCAGTTCAGGGGAGCGAGGCTACACCTTC.